This T cell receptor beta chain derives from a study of CD8 T cells in Susac syndrome. With respect to this clonotype: Its matching antigen is unknown.

After extraction with the RNeasy kit, about 0.45 to 1 ug of the RNA was reverse transcribed using random hexamers. The amplification used immunoSEQ multiplex PCR on TCR beta CDR3; it spanned 54 Vbeta and 13 Jbeta. One entry per CDR3 protein, called by TCRdb with MiXCR from the immunoSEQ multiplex PCR reads. This sample has hundreds of thousands of distinct CDR3 sequences, with 75% to 90% found just once. CD8+ and CD4+ T cells from blood underwent TCR beta sequencing. TEMRA cells underwent FACS enrichment and CD8+ and CD4+ T cells underwent negative isolation. Study conclusions and caveats: The authors acknowledged that the study's TCR sequencing and HLA analysis involved relatively few individuals.

The V gene's germline CDR1 is SGHKS and CDR2 YYEKEE (reference sequence). CDR3 length: 15 amino acids. The ends lost 4 bases at V and 6 bases at J; junction bases unmatched: 5. The rearrangement links TRBV5-5 to TRBJ2-7; 15 bases are a match to TRBD2. The sequence derives from a human donor with multiple sclerosis. The sequenced sample consisted of CD8+ T cells from PBMCs. DNA of the CDR3: TGTGCCAGCAGCCTCGGGGGACTAGCGGGAGGCGAGCAGTACTTC. Protein: CASSLGGLAGGEQYF.